The 21 T cell receptor beta chains below come from one sample, sequenced in a study of blood T cell repertoires in COVID-19. Repertoires were generated with immunoSEQ multiplex PCR, while TCRdb's copy carries only in-frame clones and drops some. The sample has some 200,000 clones, around 89% seen once. The specimen was PBMCs or T cells enriched from blood (not recorded which). These receptor sequences come from a woman under 30 who had recovered from COVID-19.

The chain recombines TRBV7-9 with TRBJ1-3; 7 bases align to TRBD1. V lost 5 bases, J lost 0 bases, and 10 bases stayed unmatched. The CDR3 is made up of 17 amino acids. CDR1 and CDR2 from the germline V gene are SEHNR and FQNEAQ (reference sequence). The CDR3 bases are TGTGCCAGCAGCCTACAGGGGCGCAGGGTCTCTGGAAACACCATATATTTT. This encodes CASSLQGRRVSGNTIYF. The full variable domain, completed using reference TRBV7-9 and TRBJ1-3, is DTGVSQNPRHKITKRGQNVTFRCDPISEHNRLYWYRQTLGQGPEFLTYFQNEAQLEKSRLLSDRFSAERPKGSFSTLEIQRTEQGDSAMYLCASSLQGRRVSGNTIYFGEGSWLTVV.

The rearrangement joins TRBV6-2 or TRBV6-3 to TRBJ1-1; TRBD1 matches at 9 bases. CDR1 is MNHEY and CDR2 is SVGEGT in the germline V gene. The CDR3 consists of 14 residues. V shed 4 bases and J 7 bases; nucleotides not matched to a gene: 7. The CDR3 bases are TGTGCCAGCAGTTGGGGACAGGGCGACATTGAAGCTTTCTTT. Encoded protein: CASSWGQGDIEAFF.

This clone came up once. The gene calls are TRBV27 and TRBJ1-5; D is unclear. The CDR3 is 13 residues long. The germline V gene has CDR1 MNHEY and CDR2 SMNVEV (reference sequence). V was trimmed by 4 bases and J by 4 bases, leaving 8 bases between them. In nucleotides, the CDR3 is TGTGCCAGCAGTTGGGTCGGGAATCAGCCCCAGCATTTT. Translation gives CASSWVGNQPQHF.

This clone was seen a single time. The CDR3 reads CASSLGRASGTFYNEQFF. The CDR3 DNA reads as TGTGCCAGCAGTTTAGGAAGGGCTAGCGGGACTTTCTACAATGAGCAGTTCTTC. The gene calls are TRBV28 and TRBJ2-1; 9 bases map to TRBD2. Trimming at V came to 2 bases and at J to 3 bases, leaving 11 bases not matched to a gene. CDR1 MDHEN and CDR2 SYDVKM come from the germline V gene. CDR3 length: 18 residues.

This sequence joins TRBV5-5 and TRBJ2-7, with 7 bases identical to TRBD1. This CDR3 has 18 amino acids. J gave up 0 bases and V 2 bases, and 14 bases lay outside the gene matches. CDR1 is SGHKS and CDR2 is YYEKEE in the germline V gene (reference sequence). CDR3 amino acids: CASSFFARRDSYSYEQYF. The CDR3 nucleotides are TGTGCCAGCAGCTTCTTCGCCCGAAGGGACAGTTACTCCTACGAGCAGTACTTC.

The chain recombines TRBV6-2 or TRBV6-3 with TRBJ2-3; D call uncertain. Germline CDR1 is MNHEY and CDR2 is SVGEGT. V was trimmed by 0 bases and J by 0 bases, leaving 4 bases between them. CDR3 length: 14 residues. The DNA of the CDR3 is TGTGCCAGCAGTTACTCTACTAGCACAGATACGCAGTATTTT. Translation gives CASSYSTSTDTQYF.

This clone turned up a few times. This sequence joins TRBV9 and TRBJ2-2, with TRBD2 matching 10 bases. J gave up 5 bases and V 4 bases, and 2 bases lay outside the gene matches. The CDR3 sequence is 14 residues long. The germline V gene encodes CDR1 SGDLS and CDR2 YYNGEE. The CDR3, as DNA: TGTGCCAGCAGCCAGACTAGCGGGACCGGGGAGCTGTTTTTT. It codes for CASSQTSGTGELFF.

This chain uses TRBV28 with TRBJ1-5; D unclear. From germline, CDR1 is MDHEN and CDR2 SYDVKM. The ends were cut back, 7 bases at V and 2 bases at J, with 9 bases in the middle. The CDR3 is 13 amino acids. DNA of the CDR3: TGTGCCAGCAAACTCGGGGGCAATCAGCCCCAGCATTTT. It codes for CASKLGGNQPQHF.

The gene calls are TRBV29-1 and TRBJ2-7; D possibly corresponds to TRBD2 (7 bases). Germline CDR1 SQVTM, CDR2 ANQGSEA. V was clipped by 6 bases and J by 3 bases, with 18 bases between them. The CDR3 sequence is 14 residues long. CDR3 sequence: CSVGGAGWNYEQYF. As DNA, the CDR3 is TGCAGCGTGGGGGGGGCAGGGTGGAACTACGAGCAGTACTTC.

V usage is TRBV7-9 and J usage is TRBJ2-1; no firm D call. Trimming cost V 1 base and J 8 bases, with 9 bases left between them. In germline, CDR1 is SEHNR, CDR2 FQNEAQ (reference sequence). This CDR3 has 13 amino acids. The CDR3 DNA reads as TGTGCCAGCAGCTTAGACGGGTTGGATGAGCAGTTCTTC. Translation gives CASSLDGLDEQFF.

The chain combines TRBV19 with TRBJ1-3; D gene uncertain. Trimming left V 7 bases short and J 2 bases short, with 9 bases between. This CDR3 region has 13 residues. Germline V gives CDR1 LNHDA, CDR2 SQIVND (reference sequence). CDR3 DNA: TGTGCCAGTAAGGAGTATGCTGGAAACACCATATATTTT. Translation: CASKEYAGNTIYF.

The table lists this clone with a count of one. The V gene is TRBV7-6, the J gene TRBJ2-2, with TRBD2 matching over 7 bases. This CDR3 spans 16 amino acids. Germline V gene lookup returns CDR1 SGHVS and CDR2 FNYEAQ. The junction had 9 bases not matched to a gene; V was cut back by 6 bases and J by 2 bases. The CDR3 coding sequence is TGTGCCAGCAGACAGAACCCTAGCGGTAACACCGGGGAGCTGTTTTTT. Residues: CASRQNPSGNTGELFF.

The V gene is TRBV6-2 or TRBV6-3, the J gene TRBJ2-7, with TRBD2 as a possible D gene (6 bases). The germline CDR1 and CDR2 sequences are MNHEY and SVGEGT. Trimming removed 2 bases from V and 6 bases from J, with 14 bases in between. This CDR3 region has 14 residues. CDR3 protein: CASSYTWDSPEQYF. As DNA, the CDR3 is TGTGCCAGCAGTTACACTTGGGACTCCCCCGAGCAGTACTTC.

The chain uses TRBV7-8 and TRBJ1-4; perhaps TRBD1 as D (6 bases). Trimming stripped 5 bases from V and 2 bases from J, with 21 bases between. Germline CDR1 is SGHVS and CDR2 is FQNEAQ. This CDR3 is 18 amino acids long. CDR3 sequence: CASSIRGRGRRTNEKLFF. The DNA for the CDR3 is TGTGCCAGCAGCATTAGGGGCAGGGGAAGGCGGACTAATGAAAAACTGTTTTTT.

J is TRBJ2-3 and V is TRBV28, with TRBD1 as a possible D gene (7 bases). Trimming stripped 6 bases from V and 4 bases from J, with 14 bases between. CDR3 length: 14 amino acids. The germline CDR1 and CDR2 sequences are MDHEN and SYDVKM. The CDR3 DNA reads as TGTGCCAGCAGGGAGGGGGCCCCCTCAGATACGCAGTATTTT. Translating gives CASREGAPSDTQYF.

The rearrangement joins TRBV5-4 to TRBJ2-5; 7 bases fit TRBD2. The CDR3 is 15 residues long. CDR1 SGHNT and CDR2 YYREEE come from the germline V gene (reference sequence). J was trimmed by 1 base and V by 3 bases; bases with no gene match: 6. As DNA, the CDR3 is TGTGCCAGCAGCTCGAGGCCGGGAGGCCAAGAGACCCAGTACTTC. Protein product: CASSSRPGGQETQYF. The complete variable domain, with remaining parts taken from reference TRBV5-4 and TRBJ2-5, reads ETGVTQSPTHLIKTRGQQVTLRCSSQSGHNTVSWYQQALGQGPQFIFQYYREEENGRGNFPPRFSGLQFPNYSSELNVNALELDDSALYLCASSSRPGGQETQYFGPGTRLLVL.

The CDR3 is CASSAGSNTEAFF. The CDR3 region has the DNA TGTGCCAGCAGTGCGGGTAGTAACACTGAAGCTTTCTTT. The chain uses TRBV6-4 and TRBJ1-1; D uncertain. CDR3 length: 13 residues. V was cut by 4 bases and J by 2 bases, with 8 bases left in between. Germline V gene sequence: CDR1 MRHNA, CDR2 SNTAGT.

DNA for the CDR3: TGCGCCAGCAGTCCAGGGGGGACTCCCGAATATGGCTACACCTTC. Translation gives CASSPGGTPEYGYTF. The rearrangement uses TRBV10-2 and TRBJ1-2, with 7 nucleotides matching TRBD1. This CDR3 spans 15 amino acids. J gave up 5 bases and V 5 bases, and 11 bases lay outside the gene matches. Germline lookup yields CDR1 WSHSY and CDR2 SAAADI.

The chain uses TRBV9 and TRBJ2-6, with D unresolved. Trimming pared 4 bases from V and 0 bases from J, leaving 8 bases between. CDR1 SGDLS and CDR2 YYNGEE come from the germline V gene. This CDR3 is built from 15 residues. CDR3 protein: CASSSILSGANVLTF. CDR3 bases: TGTGCCAGCAGCTCTATCCTCTCTGGGGCCAACGTCCTGACTTTC.

The rearrangement uses TRBV24-1 and TRBJ1-2; 10 nucleotides agree with TRBD1. J gave up 4 bases and V 4 bases, and 8 bases lay outside the gene matches. CDR3 length: 16 amino acids. Germline V CDR1 and CDR2: KGHDR, SFDVKD. CDR3 nucleotide sequence: TGTGCCACCAGTGACAGGACAGGGGGGCCGGGCTATGGCTACACCTTC. Protein: CATSDRTGGPGYGYTF.

The count of this clone is one. V usage is TRBV6-1 and J usage is TRBJ2-7, with D hard to call. V lost 2 bases and J 4 bases, leaving 12 bases between the germline ends. CDR3 length: 14 amino acids. The germline V gene has CDR1 MNHNS and CDR2 SASEGT. The DNA of the CDR3 is TGTGCCAGCAGTGAAACCTCTTCCGGGTACGAGCAGTACTTC. Encoded protein: CASSETSSGYEQYF.